Listed below are T cell receptor beta chains from one sample, sequenced in a study of CD8+ T cells in alopecia areata. Repertoires were generated with immunoSEQ multiplex PCR, while TCRdb's copy carries only in-frame clones and drops some. The sample yields over 150,000 clones, roughly 60% seen once. The specimen comprised CD4+ T cells sorted from blood, sampled at week 0. The source is a human donor with alopecia areata. CDR3s include the opening cysteine and the closing phenylalanine or tryptophan. Each record gives: V gene, D gene, clone size, J gene, CDR3 protein, CDR3 DNA. D genes are given only for firm matches. Some rows have no size entry. The others give once, few or many, or a class for an expanded clone.

V gene: TRBV5-1
D gene: NA
clone size: NA
J gene: TRBJ2-1
CDR3 protein: CASRKDGYNEQFF
CDR3 DNA: TGCGCCAGCCGGAAGGACGGCTACAATGAGCAGTTCTTC

V gene: TRBV6-1
D gene: NA
clone size: NA
J gene: TRBJ1-6
CDR3 protein: CASRNGVFSSPLHF
CDR3 DNA: TGTGCCAGCAGGAACGGGGTGTTTAGTTCACCCCTCCACTTT

V gene: TRBV30
D gene: NA
clone size: NA
J gene: TRBJ1-1
CDR3 protein: CAWSVKGGTEAFF
CDR3 DNA: TGTGCCTGGAGTGTAAAAGGGGGTACTGAAGCTTTCTTT

V gene: TRBV11-2
D gene: NA
clone size: NA
J gene: TRBJ2-3
CDR3 protein: CASSLGRGTGSRSTDTQYF
CDR3 DNA: TGTGCCAGCAGCCTCGGACGGGGCACGGGGTCGCGATCCACAGATACGCAGTATTTT

V gene: TRBV15
D gene: NA
clone size: few
J gene: TRBJ2-5
CDR3 protein: CATSRVLFDGKETQYF
CDR3 DNA: TGTGCCACCAGCAGAGTACTATTTGACGGAAAAGAGACCCAGTACTTC

V gene: TRBV30
D gene: NA
clone size: once
J gene: TRBJ1-2
CDR3 protein: CAWSGLFGYTF
CDR3 DNA: TGTGCCTGGAGCGGCTTGTTCGGCTACACCTTC

V gene: TRBV30
D gene: NA
clone size: NA
J gene: TRBJ2-7
CDR3 protein: CAWSVGQGSPYEQYF
CDR3 DNA: TGTGCCTGGAGTGTAGGTCAGGGTTCACCCTACGAGCAGTACTTC

V gene: TRBV30
D gene: TRBD1
clone size: once
J gene: TRBJ2-2
CDR3 protein: CAWSPKTGIGTGELFF
CDR3 DNA: TGTGCCTGGAGTCCGAAGACAGGGATAGGAACCGGGGAGCTGTTTTTT

V gene: TRBV6-5
D gene: TRBD1
clone size: NA
J gene: TRBJ1-1
CDR3 protein: CASKSGTAYSEAFF
CDR3 DNA: TGTGCCAGCAAGTCCGGGACAGCCTATTCTGAAGCTTTCTTT

V gene: TRBV5-1
D gene: NA
clone size: few
J gene: TRBJ2-7
CDR3 protein: CASSTQGPSYEQYF
CDR3 DNA: TGCGCCAGCAGTACACAGGGCCCATCCTACGAGCAGTACTTC

V gene: TRBV28
D gene: NA
clone size: few
J gene: TRBJ1-1
CDR3 protein: CASAGGINTEAFF
CDR3 DNA: TGTGCCAGCGCTGGAGGCATTAACACTGAAGCTTTCTTT

V gene: TRBV7-9
D gene: TRBD1
clone size: many
J gene: TRBJ2-2
CDR3 protein: CASSRGQGDTGELFF
CDR3 DNA: TGTGCCAGCAGTCGTGGACAGGGGGACACCGGGGAGCTGTTTTTT

V gene: TRBV2
D gene: NA
clone size: NA
J gene: TRBJ2-4
CDR3 protein: CASSVRGDIQYF
CDR3 DNA: TGTGCCAGCAGTGTGCGGGGAGACATTCAGTACTTC

V gene: TRBV29-1
D gene: TRBD1
clone size: NA
J gene: TRBJ2-7
CDR3 protein: CSASKQGVYEQYF
CDR3 DNA: TGCAGCGCATCAAAACAGGGGGTTTACGAGCAGTACTTC

V gene: TRBV15
D gene: NA
clone size: NA
J gene: TRBJ2-7
CDR3 protein: CATSRDGLSGNEQYF
CDR3 DNA: TGTGCCACCAGCAGAGATGGACTTTCTGGGAACGAGCAGTACTTC

V gene: TRBV7-3
D gene: NA
clone size: NA
J gene: TRBJ1-5
CDR3 protein: CASSLDSNQPQHF
CDR3 DNA: TGTGCCAGCAGCTTGGACAGCAATCAGCCCCAGCATTTT

V gene: TRBV7-2
D gene: NA
clone size: NA
J gene: TRBJ1-2
CDR3 protein: CASSLGTTANYGYTF
CDR3 DNA: TGTGCCAGCAGCTTAGGAACAACAGCTAACTATGGCTACACCTTC

V gene: TRBV7-2
D gene: NA
clone size: NA
J gene: TRBJ1-2
CDR3 protein: CASSFKDSPYGYTF
CDR3 DNA: TGTGCCAGCAGCTTCAAGGACAGCCCCTATGGCTACACCTTC

V gene: TRBV5-1
D gene: TRBD2
clone size: NA
J gene: TRBJ2-2
CDR3 protein: CASREDTGELFF
CDR3 DNA: TGCGCCAGCCGGGAGGACACCGGGGAGCTGTTTTTT

V gene: TRBV29-1
D gene: NA
clone size: once
J gene: TRBJ1-2
CDR3 protein: CSVKTGSNYGYTF
CDR3 DNA: TGCAGCGTTAAGACAGGTAGCAACTATGGCTACACCTTC

V gene: TRBV5-1
D gene: NA
clone size: few
J gene: TRBJ2-5
CDR3 protein: CASSSGRMVETQYF
CDR3 DNA: TGCGCCAGCAGCTCGGGGCGGATGGTGGAGACCCAGTACTTC

V gene: TRBV7-2
D gene: TRBD2
clone size: NA
J gene: TRBJ2-7
CDR3 protein: CASSTSRLAGSPEQYF
CDR3 DNA: TGTGCCAGCAGCACTTCTCGACTAGCGGGTTCTCCCGAGCAGTACTTC

V gene: TRBV29-1
D gene: NA
clone size: few
J gene: TRBJ2-3
CDR3 protein: CSVVGQAGADTQYF
CDR3 DNA: TGCAGCGTTGTCGGGCAGGCTGGGGCAGATACGCAGTATTTT

V gene: TRBV7-6
D gene: TRBD1
clone size: NA
J gene: TRBJ2-2
CDR3 protein: CASSWDRDTGELFF
CDR3 DNA: TGTGCCAGCAGTTGGGACAGAGACACCGGGGAGCTGTTTTTT

V gene: TRBV29-1
D gene: NA
clone size: NA
J gene: TRBJ1-5
CDR3 protein: CSVGWGNQPQHF
CDR3 DNA: TGCAGCGTTGGATGGGGAAATCAGCCCCAGCATTTT

V gene: TRBV30
D gene: NA
clone size: few
J gene: TRBJ1-1
CDR3 protein: CAWSTPVIQGTEAFF
CDR3 DNA: TGTGCCTGGAGTACTCCAGTAATACAGGGCACTGAAGCTTTCTTT